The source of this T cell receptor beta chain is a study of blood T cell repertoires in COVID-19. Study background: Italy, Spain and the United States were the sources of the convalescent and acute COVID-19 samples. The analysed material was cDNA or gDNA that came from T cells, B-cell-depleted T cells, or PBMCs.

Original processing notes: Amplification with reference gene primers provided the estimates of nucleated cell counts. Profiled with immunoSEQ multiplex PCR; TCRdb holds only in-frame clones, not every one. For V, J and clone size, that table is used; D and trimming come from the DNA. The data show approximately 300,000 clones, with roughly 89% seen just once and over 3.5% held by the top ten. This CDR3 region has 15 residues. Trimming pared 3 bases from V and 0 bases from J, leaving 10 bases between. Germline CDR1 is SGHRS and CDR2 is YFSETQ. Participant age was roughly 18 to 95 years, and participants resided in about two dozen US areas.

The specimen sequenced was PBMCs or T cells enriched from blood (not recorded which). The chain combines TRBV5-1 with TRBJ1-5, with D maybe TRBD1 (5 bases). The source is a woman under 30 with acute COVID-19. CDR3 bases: TGCGCCAGCAGCTCTACAGGCGATAGCAATCAGCCCCAGCATTTT. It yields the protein CASSSTGDSNQPQHF.